Presented here are 7 T cell receptor beta chains from one specimen sequenced in a study of a mutant IDH1 vaccine in newly diagnosed glioma. The protocol was immunoSEQ multiplex PCR, while the TCRdb copy is restricted to in-frame clones and leaves out a portion. The table has around 56,000 clones, 70% to 85% seen once. These receptors lack a known antigen. Specified time point: week 5, during vaccination. Vaccination comprised doses that each held 300 ug of mutant IDH1 20-mer peptide, plus topical imiquimod. The sample in question was PBMCs, obtained from a glioma patient whose treatment included an IDH1 peptide vaccine. The receptors originated from a young woman with glioma. Some clones in this sample may be carry-over from other donors' samples.

V and J are TRBV6-1 and TRBJ2-5; 8 positions match TRBD1. Unmatched junction bases numbered 9, after V lost 5 bases and J lost 4 bases. The CDR3 has 15 amino acids. Germline values: CDR1 MNHNS, CDR2 SASEGT. The CDR3 nucleotides are TGTGCCAGCAGTCGCGCTGGACAGGGCGGAGAGACCCAGTACTTC. Translated: CASSRAGQGGETQYF.

The chain links TRBV9 to TRBJ2-3, with TRBD1 as a possible D gene (5 bases). CDR1 and CDR2 from the germline V gene are SGDLS and YYNGEE. This CDR3 spans 17 amino acids. V was pared by 0 bases and J by 1 base, with 15 bases between. The CDR3 loop is CASSVEGVSLGTDTQYF. CDR3 DNA: TGTGCCAGCAGCGTAGAAGGGGTTAGCTTGGGCACAGATACGCAGTATTTT.

The chain employs TRBV6-5 and TRBJ2-1; TRBD2 matches 7 bases. Per germline, CDR1 MNHEY and CDR2 SVGAGI. The V segment lost 3 bases and the J segment 5 bases; nucleotides outside the gene matches: 4. CDR3 length equals 14 residues. CDR3 nucleotide sequence: TGTGCCAGCAGTTATCGGCTAGCGGACAATGAGCAGTTCTTC. Amino acids: CASSYRLADNEQFF.

The sample holds a few counts of this clone. This chain links TRBV5-1 with TRBJ1-1, with a tentative D call TRBD1 (6 bases). Trimming cost V 1 base and J 8 bases, with 9 bases left between them. CDR3 length equals 12 residues. The germline gives CDR1 SGHRS, CDR2 YFSETQ. This CDR3 reads CASSLTGPEAFF. The CDR3 DNA reads as TGCGCCAGCAGCTTGACAGGGCCCGAAGCTTTCTTT.

In this sample, this clone is medium-sized. V is TRBV16 and J is TRBJ1-5; possibly TRBD1 for D (6 bases). The length of the CDR3 is 15 residues. The germline gives CDR1 KGHSY, CDR2 FQNENV. Deletions cut 0 bases from V and 4 bases from J, with 10 bases between. The chain's CDR3 is CASSQSDRGNQPQHF. In DNA form, the CDR3 reads TGTGCCAGCAGCCAATCGGACAGAGGGAATCAGCCCCAGCATTTT.

The gene calls are TRBV30 and TRBJ2-5; a possible D gene is TRBD1 (6 bases). The CDR3 extends over 13 amino acids. CDR1 GTSNPN and CDR2 SVGIG come from the germline V gene (reference sequence). V was cut by 3 bases and J by 5 bases, with 13 bases left in between. The CDR3: CAWSGTLRETQYF. The CDR3 nucleotides are TGTGCCTGGAGCGGGACACTTAGGGAGACCCAGTACTTC.

On this clone: This same CDR3 is encoded by further DNA sequences in the sample. CDR3 DNA: TGCGCCAGCAGCTTGGGAGGCTACGAGCAGTACTTC. Translated: CASSLGGYEQYF. The gene calls are TRBV5-1 and TRBJ2-7, with D hard to call. With 0 bases removed from V and 3 bases from J, the gap between germline ends came to 4 bases. The germline CDR1 and CDR2 sequences are SGHRS and YFSETQ. The CDR3 spans 12 residues.